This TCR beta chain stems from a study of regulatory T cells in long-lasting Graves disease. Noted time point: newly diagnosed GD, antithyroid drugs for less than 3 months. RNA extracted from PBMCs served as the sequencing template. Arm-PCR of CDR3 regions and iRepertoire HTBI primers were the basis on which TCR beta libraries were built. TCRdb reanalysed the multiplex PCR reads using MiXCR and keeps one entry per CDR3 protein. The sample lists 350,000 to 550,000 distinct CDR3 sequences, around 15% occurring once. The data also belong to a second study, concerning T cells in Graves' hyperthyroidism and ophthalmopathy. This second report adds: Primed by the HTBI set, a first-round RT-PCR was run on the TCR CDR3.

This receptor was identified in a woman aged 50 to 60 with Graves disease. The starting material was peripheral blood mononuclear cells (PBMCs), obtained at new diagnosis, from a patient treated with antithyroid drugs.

The CDR3 loop reads CASRPGQGAVTGELFF. The CDR3 DNA is TGTGCCAGCAGGCCGGGACAGGGGGCTGTCACCGGGGAGCTGTTTTTT. The chain uses TRBV7-9 and TRBJ2-2, with 12 bases lining up with TRBD1. V lost 6 bases, J lost 4 bases, and 6 bases stayed unmatched. The CDR3 spans 16 residues. Germline CDR1 SEHNR, CDR2 FQNEAQ (reference sequence).